Below, 16 T cell receptor beta chains from the same sample are listed, as sequenced in a study of response to subunit inactivated influenza vaccine. TCRdb ran MiXCR on the RT-PCR reads and lists one entry per CDR3 protein. The sample includes hundreds of thousands of distinct CDR3 sequences, around 14% of them seen just once. The sample consisted of PBMCs from blood, taken 14 to 15 days before vaccination. The receptors stem from a man aged 45-65 years who received an inactivated influenza vaccine.

There are many counts of this clonotype. The genes are TRBV20-1 and TRBJ2-7; 8 bases align to TRBD2. The CDR3 is 16 amino acids. Germline V gene data show CDR1 as DFQATT and CDR2 as SNEGSKA (reference sequence). Trimming took 1 base from V and 2 from J; bases not matched to a gene: 10. CDR3 in DNA: TGCAGTGCTAGAGCCCTCGGGCGGGAGGTTACCTACGAGCAGTACTTC. As protein: CSARALGREVTYEQYF.

The gene calls are TRBV12-3 or TRBV12-4 and TRBJ2-2; D possibly corresponds to TRBD1 (5 bases). V was pared by 4 bases and J by 7 bases, with 13 bases between. The CDR3 covers 14 residues. The CDR3 spells CASSSGMGIGELFF. The CDR3, as DNA: TGTGCCAGCAGTTCAGGGATGGGCATCGGGGAGCTGTTTTTT.

The table lists this clonotype with a few counts. The gene calls are TRBV7-2 and TRBJ1-3, with TRBD1 as a possible D gene (6 bases). The ends were cut back, 5 bases at V and 4 bases at J, with 15 bases in the middle. The CDR3 is 15 residues long. Germline V gives CDR1 SGHTA, CDR2 FQGNSA. CDR3 DNA: TGTGCCAGCAGCGCGGGCCCAGGGGACGGAAACACCATATATTTT. Its translation is CASSAGPGDGNTIYF.

This clonotype appeared many times. The rearrangement uses TRBV20-1 and TRBJ2-1, with 14 positions matching TRBD2. Germline values: CDR1 DFQATT, CDR2 SNEGSKA (reference sequence). The V and J ends lost 6 bases and 3 bases, in that order; junction bases with no gene match: 10. CDR3 length equals 17 residues. The CDR3 DNA reads as TGCAGTGCATCCGGACTAGCGGGGGGCATATACTACAATGAGCAGTTCTTC. As protein: CSASGLAGGIYYNEQFF.

Many counts were recorded for this clonotype. The chain employs TRBV28 and TRBJ1-5; D gene ambiguous. Germline CDR1 MDHEN, CDR2 SYDVKM. The V end lost 3 bases, the J end lost 7 bases, and 1 base lay between the germline ends. This CDR3 comprises 10 residues. The CDR3 DNA reads as TGTGCCAGCAGTTTCCAGCCCCAGCATTTT. Protein product: CASSFQPQHF.

V is TRBV7-9 and J is TRBJ1-1, with TRBD1 as a possible D gene (5 bases). From germline, CDR1 is SEHNR and CDR2 FQNEAQ (reference sequence). With 3 bases removed from V and 2 bases from J, the gap between germline ends came to 10 bases. The length of the CDR3 is 14 residues. The CDR3 DNA reads TGTGCCAGCAGCTTTACAGGCTTTAACACTGAAGCTTTCTTT. The encoded protein is CASSFTGFNTEAFF.

The chain joins TRBV13 to TRBJ1-3, with a weak D call TRBD1 (5 bases). Trimming took off 6 bases at V and 0 bases at J, with 12 bases between the two ends. The germline gives CDR1 PRHDT, CDR2 FYEKMQ (reference sequence). CDR3 size: 15 residues. CDR3 nucleotide sequence: TGTGCCAGCAGGCCGGGACCCATCTCTGGAAACACCATATATTTT. It yields the protein CASRPGPISGNTIYF.

The CDR3 sequence: CASRRSRGRDRGFQETQYF. CDR3 nucleotide sequence: TGTGCCAGCAGGCGATCCCGAGGAAGAGACAGGGGATTTCAAGAGACCCAGTACTTC. The gene calls are TRBV7-8 and TRBJ2-5; 8 bases are a match to TRBD1. The CDR3 covers 19 residues. V lost 6 bases to trimming and J lost 2 bases; unmatched junction nucleotides: 20. Looked up from germline, CDR1 is SGHVS and CDR2 is FQNEAQ.

CDR3 loop: CASSLGVAGAPGKTQYF. Written as DNA, the CDR3 is TGTGCCAGCAGCTTAGGAGTGGCGGGGGCCCCCGGGAAGACCCAGTACTTC. The gene calls are TRBV11-2 and TRBJ2-5; possible D gene TRBD2, 7 bases. Germline CDR1 and CDR2: SGHAT and FQNNGV. The CDR3 contains 17 residues. The V end was cut by 1 base, the J end by 6 bases, with 21 bases between.

This clonotype was seen a few times. The chain uses TRBV20-1 and TRBJ2-3; D might be TRBD2 (6 bases). V was cut by 3 bases and J by 3 bases, with 16 bases left in between. The CDR3 consists of 15 residues. CDR1 DFQATT and CDR2 SNEGSKA come from the germline V gene (reference sequence). The CDR3 nucleotides read TGCAGTGCTAGTATCACTAGCCGTTTAACAGATACGCAGTATTTT. It codes for CSASITSRLTDTQYF.

This clonotype was seen many times. This sequence joins TRBV12-3 or TRBV12-4 and TRBJ1-5; D gene unclear. The CDR3 extends over 15 amino acids. Trimming took 3 bases from V and 3 from J, leaving 12 bases between them. The CDR3, as DNA: TGTGCCAGCAGTTTTTCGAGAGGATTCAATCAGCCCCAGCATTTT. Translation gives CASSFSRGFNQPQHF.

V and J are TRBV7-9 and TRBJ2-2, with 14 bases matching TRBD2. Trimming took 7 bases from V and 6 from J; bases not matched to a gene: 10. Germline loops: CDR1 SEHNR, CDR2 FQNEAQ (reference sequence). This CDR3 comprises 17 residues. The DNA of the CDR3 is TGTGCCAGCACCCTACGCCGACTAGCGGGAGGGCCCGGGGAGCTGTTTTTT. This sequence encodes CASTLRRLAGGPGELFF.

The chain uses TRBV6-1 and TRBJ2-1; D ambiguous. CDR3 length equals 14 residues. Germline V gene data show CDR1 as MNHNS and CDR2 as SASEGT. Trimming stripped 2 bases from V and 6 bases from J, with 11 bases between. The CDR3 nucleotides are TGTGCCAGCAGTGAATGGTCCTTAACCAATGAGCAGTTCTTC. It is translated as CASSEWSLTNEQFF.

This clonotype was seen repeatedly, ten times or more. The chain employs TRBV5-1 and TRBJ1-4; D is unclear. The V end lost 0 bases, the J end lost 10 bases, and 13 bases lay between the germline ends. Germline V CDR1 and CDR2: SGHRS, YFSETQ. The CDR3 runs to 14 residues. In DNA form, the CDR3 reads TGCGCCAGCAGCTTGGATCCACGAGGAGGAAAACTGTTTTTT. Its translation is CASSLDPRGGKLFF.

J is TRBJ2-2 and V is TRBV2; 9 nucleotides line up with TRBD1. CDR3 length: 15 residues. From germline, CDR1 is SNHLY and CDR2 FYNNEI. Unmatched junction bases numbered 8, after V lost 6 bases and J lost 6 bases. The CDR3 sequence: CASRRTGTGSGELFF. Here the CDR3 DNA reads TGTGCCAGCAGACGAACCGGGACAGGGTCCGGGGAGCTGTTTTTT. The full variable domain, completed using reference TRBV2 and TRBJ2-2, is EPEVTQTPSHQVTQMGQEVILRCVPISNHLYFYWYRQILGQKVEFLVSFYNNEISEKSEIFDDQFSVERPDGSNFTLKIRSTKLEDSAMYFCASRRTGTGSGELFFGEGSRLTVL.

A few counts support this clonotype. The CDR3 loop is CASSRRRLAGVGDEQFF. In DNA, the CDR3 is TGTGCCAGCAGCAGGAGGCGACTAGCGGGAGTCGGTGATGAGCAGTTCTTC. The chain combines TRBV7-8 with TRBJ2-1, with 12 bases that match TRBD2. Germline CDR1 reads SGHVS; CDR2 reads FQNEAQ. J lost 8 bases, V lost 5 bases, and 13 bases had no gene match. This CDR3 is 17 amino acids long.